The 6 T cell receptor beta chains below all came from one sample that was sequenced in a study of response to subunit inactivated influenza vaccine. TCRdb recomputed calls from the RT-PCR reads with MiXCR, one row per CDR3 protein. The sample has about 520,000 distinct CDR3 sequences; 11% are singletons. The sample in question was PBMCs from blood, obtained 40 to 50 days after vaccination. These receptors were taken from a man aged 45-65 years who received an inactivated influenza vaccine.

This chain uses TRBV15 with TRBJ1-5; D is perhaps TRBD1 (5 bases). The CDR3 is made up of 16 amino acids. Germline CDR1 and CDR2: LNHNV and YYDKDF (reference sequence). Between the trimmed V and J ends, which lost 0 bases and 6 bases, there was a span of 15 bases. The CDR3 spells CATSRDARQNGQPQHF. In nucleotides, the CDR3 is TGTGCCACCAGCAGAGATGCCCGACAGAACGGTCAGCCCCAGCATTTT. The full variable domain, completed using reference TRBV15 and TRBJ1-5, is DAMVIQNPRYQVTQFGKPVTLSCSQTLNHNVMYWYQQKSSQAPKLLFHYYDKDFNNEADTPDNFQSRRPNTSFCFLDIRSPGLGDTAMYLCATSRDARQNGQPQHFGDGTRLSIL.

This clonotype was seen many times. The chain is built from TRBV7-2 and TRBJ2-3, with D possibly TRBD1 on 6 matching bases. The CDR3 runs 13 residues. Trimming cost V 5 bases and J 8 bases, with 14 bases left between them. The germline V gene has CDR1 SGHTA and CDR2 FQGNSA. Here the CDR3 DNA reads TGTGCCAGCAGCGAAGCAGGGGTTATTACGCAGTATTTT. This translates into CASSEAGVITQYF.

V and J are TRBV7-2 and TRBJ2-7; D unclear. This CDR3 region has 14 residues. V dropped 5 bases and J dropped 6 bases, with 17 bases sitting between them. Germline-derived CDR1 and CDR2 are SGHTA and FQGNSA. The chain's CDR3 is CASSLHGMILEQYF. The CDR3 DNA sequence: TGTGCCAGCAGCCTTCATGGGATGATCCTCGAGCAGTACTTC. The full variable domain, rest sourced from reference TRBV7-2 and TRBJ2-7, is GAGVSQSPSNKVTEKGKDVELRCDPISGHTALYWYRQSLGQGLEFLIYFQGNSAPDKSGLPSDRFSAERTGGSVSTLTIQRTQQEDSAVYLCASSLHGMILEQYFGPGTRLTVT.

This clonotype was counted only a few times. This rearrangement joins TRBV16 to TRBJ1-5; D is ambiguous. Trimming pared 6 bases from V and 0 bases from J, leaving 9 bases between. CDR3 length: 14 amino acids. In germline, CDR1 is KGHSY, CDR2 FQNENV. CDR3 sequence reads: CASSHQSSNQPQHF. The CDR3 region has the DNA TGTGCCAGCAGTCATCAATCTAGCAATCAGCCCCAGCATTTT.

The chain is built from TRBV19 and TRBJ1-1; tentatively, D is TRBD1 (5 bases). Trimming took 5 bases from V and 3 from J, leaving 10 bases between them. Germline CDR1 is LNHDA and CDR2 is SQIVND (reference sequence). CDR3 length: 13 residues. CDR3 in amino acids: CASSPRGYTEAFF. The CDR3 region has the DNA TGTGCCAGTAGTCCTCGGGGGTACACTGAAGCTTTCTTT.

This clonotype has only a few counts. V gene TRBV10-3 combines with J gene TRBJ2-2; D is possibly TRBD1 (5 bases). Germline CDR1 reads ENHRY; CDR2 reads SYGVKD. The CDR3 spans 14 residues. The germline V and J ends were trimmed by 7 bases and 0 bases, with 9 bases remaining between them. The CDR3 reads CAIKQTANTGELFF. CDR3 DNA: TGTGCCATCAAACAGACAGCGAACACCGGGGAGCTGTTTTTT.